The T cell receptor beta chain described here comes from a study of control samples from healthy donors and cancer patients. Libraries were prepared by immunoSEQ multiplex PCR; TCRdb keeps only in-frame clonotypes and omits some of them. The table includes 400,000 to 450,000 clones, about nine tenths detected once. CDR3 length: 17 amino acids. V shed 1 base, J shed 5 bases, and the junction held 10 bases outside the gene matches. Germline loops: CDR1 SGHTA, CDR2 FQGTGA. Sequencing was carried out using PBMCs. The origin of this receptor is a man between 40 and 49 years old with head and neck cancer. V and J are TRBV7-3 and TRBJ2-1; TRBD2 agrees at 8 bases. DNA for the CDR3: TGTGCCAGCAGCTTAAGGGCCCCGGGACTAGAACACAATGAGCAGTTCTTC. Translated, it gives CASSLRAPGLEHNEQFF. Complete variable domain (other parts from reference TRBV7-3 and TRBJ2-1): GAGVSQTPSNKVTEKGKYVELRCDPISGHTALYWYRQSLGQGPEFLIYFQGTGAADDSGLPNDRFFAVRPEGSVSTLKIQRTERGDSAVYLCASSLRAPGLEHNEQFFGPGTRLTVL.